Listed below are T cell receptor beta chains from one sample, sequenced in a study of blood T cells in healthy people across ages. Each CDR3 protein gets one entry after TCRdb re-called the 5' RACE reads with MiXCR. This table holds fewer than 1.5 million distinct CDR3 sequences, roughly 40% found once. Source material: blood. The receptors stem from a young woman in good health. Both conserved end residues are part of each CDR3. Each record gives: J gene, clone size, D gene, V gene, CDR3 protein, CDR3 DNA. D genes are given only for firm matches. Clone size appears in some rows only: once, few, many, or a class for an expanded clone.

>TRBJ2-1|-|TRBD1|TRBV3-1
CASSRDRVQETQFF
TGTGCCAGCAGCCGGGACAGAGTCCAAGAGACCCAGTTCTTC
>TRBJ2-5|-|-|TRBV6-2/TRBV6-3
CASSFELATQYF
TGTGCCAGCAGTTTCGAACTAGCGACCCAGTACTTC
>TRBJ2-3|once|-|TRBV6-5
CASSYGPTALLTTDTQYF
TGTGCCAGCAGTTACGGTCCGACGGCTTTGCTAACAACAGATACGCAGTATTTT
>TRBJ2-1|-|TRBD2|TRBV20-1
CSARDLGGGYNEQFF
TGCAGTGCTAGGGATCTTGGGGGGGGATACAATGAGCAGTTCTTC
>TRBJ2-5|-|-|TRBV20-1
CSARDSRPRSETQYF
TGCAGTGCTAGAGATTCAAGGCCTAGATCGGAGACCCAGTACTTC
>TRBJ2-3|many|-|TRBV12-3/TRBV12-4
CASSFRGDTQYF
TGTGCCAGCAGCTTCAGGGGAGATACGCAGTATTTT
>TRBJ1-4|-|-|TRBV7-8
CATRGGMTNEKLFF
TGTGCCACCCGGGGAGGCATGACTAATGAAAAACTGTTTTTT
>TRBJ2-7|-|-|TRBV27
CASSLKGLDNYEQYF
TGTGCCAGCAGTTTAAAAGGGCTCGATAACTACGAGCAGTACTTC
>TRBJ2-5|-|-|TRBV6-1
CASSESGGRETQYF
TGTGCCAGCAGTGAGTCGGGCGGACGAGAGACCCAGTACTTC
>TRBJ1-1|-|TRBD1|TRBV5-1
CASSPITNRGVNTEAFF
TGCGCCAGCAGCCCCATTACCAACAGGGGGGTGAACACTGAAGCTTTCTTT
>TRBJ2-7|few|-|TRBV4-1
CASSQERISEQYF
TGCGCCAGCAGCCAAGAGAGGATAAGCGAGCAGTACTTC
>TRBJ2-1|-|-|TRBV28
CASRTTTGPPSSYNEQFF
TGTGCCAGCAGAACCACTACAGGACCCCCAAGCTCCTACAATGAGCAGTTCTTC
>TRBJ2-5|-|-|TRBV14
CASSQDRQTQYF
TGTGCCAGCAGCCAAGATCGCCAGACCCAGTACTTC
>TRBJ2-7|-|-|TRBV28
CASSLSRTFTYEQYF
TGTGCCAGCAGTTTATCCCGGACGTTTACCTACGAGCAGTACTTC
>TRBJ2-3|few|-|TRBV7-8
CASSFLGTDNTDTQYF
TGTGCCAGCAGCTTCCTCGGGACGGATAACACAGATACGCAGTATTTT
>TRBJ1-5|few|-|TRBV6-2/TRBV6-3
CASSYNREQPQHF
TGTGCCAGCAGTTACAACAGGGAGCAGCCCCAGCATTTT
>TRBJ2-1|-|TRBD1|TRBV12-3/TRBV12-4
CASSARGYNEQFF
TGTGCCAGCAGTGCCAGGGGGTACAATGAGCAGTTCTTC
>TRBJ1-2|-|-|TRBV18
CAGSTSLVGSYGYTF
TGTGCCGGCTCGACGTCGTTAGTTGGGTCCTATGGCTACACCTTC
>TRBJ2-3|few|-|TRBV4-1
CASSQGWVDSTDTQYF
TGCGCCAGCAGCCAAGGGTGGGTGGACAGCACAGATACGCAGTATTTT
>TRBJ2-5|-|TRBD2|TRBV20-1
CSARGWANKAFTKDRREVQYF
TGCAGTGCTAGGGGATGGGCGAACAAGGCCTTCACCAAAGACCGACGGGAGGTCCAGTACTTC
>TRBJ2-5|few|-|TRBV6-5
CASRRALGETQYF
TGTGCCAGCAGGAGGGCCCTCGGGGAGACCCAGTACTTC
>TRBJ2-5|-|TRBD2|TRBV2
CASSEAGVGSYNEQYF
TGTGCCAGCAGCGAAGCGGGAGTAGGGTCCTACAATGAGCAGTACTTC
>TRBJ1-4|-|TRBD1|TRBV5-1
CASSGPRDSLNEKLFF
TGCGCCAGCAGCGGACCGCGGGACAGTCTTAATGAAAAACTGTTTTTT
>TRBJ1-2|few|-|TRBV4-1
CASSPPGSAYTF
TGCGCCAGCAGCCCCCCCGGTAGTGCCTACACCTTC
>TRBJ1-5|-|TRBD1|TRBV7-9
CASSPTGGYQPQHF
TGTGCCAGCAGCCCTACAGGGGGCTATCAGCCCCAGCATTTT
>TRBJ2-7|few|-|TRBV27
CASSLWGTHEQYF
TGTGCCAGCAGTTTATGGGGGACTCACGAGCAGTACTTC
>TRBJ2-7|-|TRBD2|TRBV10-2
CASLAGAPTYEQYF
TGCGCCAGCCTAGCGGGGGCACCGACCTACGAGCAGTACTTC
>TRBJ2-1|-|TRBD1|TRBV20-1
CSARDVLSGTAYNEQFF
TGCAGTGCTAGAGATGTACTGTCCGGGACAGCCTACAATGAGCAGTTCTTC
>TRBJ2-7|-|TRBD2|TRBV10-2
CASSELRRGLVLYEQYF
TGCGCCAGCAGTGAACTTCGGCGGGGACTAGTGCTCTACGAGCAGTACTTC
>TRBJ1-3|-|-|TRBV9
CASSSLGAGNTIYF
TGTGCCAGCAGCTCCCTCGGGGCTGGAAACACCATATATTTT
>TRBJ1-1|-|-|TRBV10-3
CATIQTGTNTEAFF
TGTGCCACCATCCAGACGGGCACGAACACTGAAGCTTTCTTT
>TRBJ1-2|-|-|TRBV27
CASSLGHLQGGYTF
TGTGCCAGCAGTCTCGGACACCTCCAGGGTGGCTACACCTTC
>TRBJ2-3|-|TRBD1|TRBV6-5
CASRRDRTDTQYF
TGTGCCAGCAGACGGGACAGAACAGATACGCAGTATTTT
>TRBJ2-4|-|TRBD1|TRBV5-1
CASSLRTGGSGKNIQYF
TGCGCCAGCAGCTTGCGTACAGGGGGCTCGGGCAAAAACATTCAGTACTTC
>TRBJ2-1|-|-|TRBV6-1
CASSVEPSYNEQFF
TGTGCCAGCAGTGTCGAACCATCGTACAATGAGCAGTTCTTC
>TRBJ1-6|-|TRBD1|TRBV7-9
CASSLEDRANSPLNF
TGTGCCAGCAGCTTAGAAGACAGGGCCAACTCACCCCTCAACTTT
>TRBJ2-1|many|-|TRBV2
CASSERNEQFF
TGTGCCAGCAGTGAACGAAATGAGCAGTTCTTC
>TRBJ2-7|few|TRBD2|TRBV20-1
CSARPGTSGTYEQYF
TGCAGTGCTAGACCCGGGACTAGCGGTACCTACGAGCAGTACTTC
>TRBJ2-1|few|TRBD2|TRBV7-2
CASLGRAGGLRYEQFF
TGTGCCAGCCTAGGCCGGGCGGGAGGCCTGAGGTATGAGCAGTTCTTC
>TRBJ2-1|few|-|TRBV9
CASSVETSYNEQFF
TGTGCCAGCAGCGTAGAGACTTCATACAATGAGCAGTTCTTC
>TRBJ2-1|-|-|TRBV20-1
CSASKEGVGDEQFF
TGCAGTGCAAGTAAGGAGGGAGTGGGAGATGAGCAGTTCTTC
>TRBJ2-6|once|-|TRBV30
CAWNRVGAVGANVLTF
TGTGCCTGGAACCGGGTCGGGGCGGTCGGGGCCAACGTCCTGACTTTC
>TRBJ2-7|-|-|TRBV6-5
CASSYGDNQQYF
TGTGCCAGCAGTTACGGGGACAATCAGCAGTACTTC
>TRBJ2-7|few|TRBD1|TRBV14
CASSPHRGWYEQYF
TGTGCCAGCAGCCCTCACAGGGGATGGTACGAGCAGTACTTC
>TRBJ1-1|few|-|TRBV6-2/TRBV6-3
CASSSIDSTGNTEAFF
TGTGCCAGCAGTTCCATAGATTCTACCGGGAACACTGAAGCTTTCTTT
>TRBJ1-2|-|TRBD1|TRBV3-1
CASSEGWGQGSYGYTF
TGTGCCAGCAGCGAAGGGTGGGGACAGGGGAGCTATGGCTACACCTTC
>TRBJ2-4|-|TRBD2|TRBV7-2
CASSLDGSGRGYF
TGTGCCAGCAGCTTAGATGGTAGCGGGAGAGGGTACTTC
>TRBJ2-7|few|TRBD2|TRBV7-9
CASSLRGLGSYEQYF
TGTGCCAGCAGCCTAAGAGGACTAGGGAGCTACGAGCAGTACTTC